These T cell receptor beta chains were read from a single sample in a study of regulatory T cells in long-lasting Graves disease. MiXCR, applied by TCRdb to the multiplex PCR reads, yields one record per CDR3 protein. The sample has 350,000 to 550,000 distinct CDR3 sequences, 12% to 15% seen once. These same records also appear under a second study, on T cells in Graves' hyperthyroidism and ophthalmopathy.

The sequencing used peripheral blood mononuclear cells (PBMCs), collected at new diagnosis, from a patient treated with antithyroid drugs. These receptors were collected from a woman between 50 and 59 years old with Graves disease. Each CDR3 is given with its conserved first and last residue. Fields, in order: CDR3 DNA, CDR3 protein, J gene, V gene, clone size, D gene. The D gene is left open where the match is weak. Only part of the rows carry a size: once, few, many, or a class if the clone is expanded.

CDR3 DNA: TGTGCCAGCAGCGGGACGAACTCGAATGAAGCTTTCTTT
CDR3 protein: CASSGTNSNEAFF
J gene: TRBJ1-1
V gene: TRBV6-2/TRBV6-3
clone size: many
D gene: .

CDR3 DNA: TGCGCCAGCAGCCAAACCCGGGAGGGCCTGGGTACGCAGTATTTT
CDR3 protein: CASSQTREGLGTQYF
J gene: TRBJ2-3
V gene: TRBV4-1
clone size: .
D gene: TRBD2

CDR3 DNA: TGTGCCAGCTCACAAACCGACGGACGGCAGTACTTC
CDR3 protein: CASSQTDGRQYF
J gene: TRBJ2-7
V gene: TRBV18
clone size: few
D gene: .

CDR3 DNA: TGCGCCAGCCAACTAGCGGGGGGGGAGACCCAGTACTTC
CDR3 protein: CASQLAGGETQYF
J gene: TRBJ2-5
V gene: TRBV5-1
clone size: few
D gene: TRBD2

CDR3 DNA: TGTGCCAGCAGCATAGCGGGAGCACGAGAGACCCAGTACTTC
CDR3 protein: CASSIAGARETQYF
J gene: TRBJ2-5
V gene: TRBV6-1
clone size: many
D gene: TRBD2

CDR3 DNA: TGTGCCTCCAAGAGGGCCCGGGACACTTACTACGAGCAGTACTTC
CDR3 protein: CASKRARDTYYEQYF
J gene: TRBJ2-7
V gene: TRBV27
clone size: many
D gene: .

CDR3 DNA: TGTGCCAGCAGTAGCGGAGAATCCTACGAGCAGTACTTC
CDR3 protein: CASSSGESYEQYF
J gene: TRBJ2-7
V gene: TRBV2
clone size: few
D gene: .

CDR3 DNA: TGCGCCAGCAGCCAAGAGGCTGAATACCATGAGCAGTTCTTC
CDR3 protein: CASSQEAEYHEQFF
J gene: TRBJ2-1
V gene: TRBV4-1
clone size: .
D gene: .

CDR3 DNA: TGTGCCAGCACCCTAGGGCTAGCGGGCCCTACCGGGAAGCTGTTTTTT
CDR3 protein: CASTLGLAGPTGKLFF
J gene: TRBJ2-2
V gene: TRBV27
clone size: .
D gene: TRBD2

CDR3 DNA: TGTGCCAGCACCCAAGGACAGTTAGCGGCTAATGAAAAACTGTTTTTT
CDR3 protein: CASTQGQLAANEKLFF
J gene: TRBJ1-4
V gene: TRBV12-3/TRBV12-4
clone size: many
D gene: .

CDR3 DNA: TGTGCCAGCAGCTTGCACAGGTATAGCAATCAGCCCCAGCATTTT
CDR3 protein: CASSLHRYSNQPQHF
J gene: TRBJ1-5
V gene: TRBV7-9
clone size: many
D gene: .

CDR3 DNA: TGTGCCAGCAGTGAATGCGGGTTGACGACTAGCGGGAGGCCGAATGAGCAGTTCTTC
CDR3 protein: CASSECGLTTSGRPNEQFF
J gene: TRBJ2-1
V gene: TRBV2
clone size: .
D gene: TRBD2

CDR3 DNA: TGTGCCAGCAGTTCAGGGGAATCTAGCACAGATACGCAGTATTTT
CDR3 protein: CASSSGESSTDTQYF
J gene: TRBJ2-3
V gene: TRBV28
clone size: many
D gene: .

CDR3 DNA: TGCGCCAGCAGCGAAGCCGGGAGGTCAATCATCTACGAGCAGTACTTC
CDR3 protein: CASSEAGRSIIYEQYF
J gene: TRBJ2-7
V gene: TRBV5-1
clone size: many
D gene: TRBD2

CDR3 DNA: TGTGCCTGGAGTACGACAGGGAGTAATTCACCCCTCCACTTT
CDR3 protein: CAWSTTGSNSPLHF
J gene: TRBJ1-6
V gene: TRBV30
clone size: few
D gene: TRBD1

CDR3 DNA: TGTGCCAGCAGCCACAGGGATGATGGAAACACTGAAGCTTTCTTT
CDR3 protein: CASSHRDDGNTEAFF
J gene: TRBJ1-1
V gene: TRBV14
clone size: many
D gene: .

CDR3 DNA: TGTGCCATCGGTAGCGGGAGCTCCTACGAGCAGTACTTC
CDR3 protein: CAIGSGSSYEQYF
J gene: TRBJ2-7
V gene: TRBV10-3
clone size: .
D gene: TRBD2

CDR3 DNA: TGTGCCAGCAGTTCCGGGACAGGGGTGGGCACAGATACGCAGTATTTT
CDR3 protein: CASSSGTGVGTDTQYF
J gene: TRBJ2-3
V gene: TRBV28
clone size: many
D gene: TRBD1

CDR3 DNA: TGCAGCGTTACCCAGGGAAGTGGCTACACCTTC
CDR3 protein: CSVTQGSGYTF
J gene: TRBJ1-2
V gene: TRBV29-1
clone size: many
D gene: .

CDR3 DNA: TGTGCCAGCAGTTACCCCACAAGTTCCCGGGGTAATGAAAAACTGTTTTTT
CDR3 protein: CASSYPTSSRGNEKLFF
J gene: TRBJ1-4
V gene: TRBV6-5
clone size: many
D gene: .

CDR3 DNA: TGTGCCATCCGGGGACAGGGGGCACCTGGCACTGAAGCTTTCTTT
CDR3 protein: CAIRGQGAPGTEAFF
J gene: TRBJ1-1
V gene: TRBV10-3
clone size: few
D gene: TRBD1

CDR3 DNA: TGCGCCAGCAGCAGCCTAGCGGGGTCCTACCCGAGCTCCTACAATGAGCAGTTCTTC
CDR3 protein: CASSSLAGSYPSSYNEQFF
J gene: TRBJ2-1
V gene: TRBV5-1
clone size: .
D gene: TRBD2

CDR3 DNA: TGTGCCAGCAGCCAGACTGACAGTTCCTACGAGCAGTACTTC
CDR3 protein: CASSQTDSSYEQYF
J gene: TRBJ2-7
V gene: TRBV27
clone size: .
D gene: .

CDR3 DNA: TGTGCCAGCAGCCAACAAACAGGGGGCTTGGGAAACATTCAGTACTTC
CDR3 protein: CASSQQTGGLGNIQYF
J gene: TRBJ2-4
V gene: TRBV14
clone size: .
D gene: TRBD1

CDR3 DNA: TGTGCCTGGGGAGGGGGCGCGAACACCGGGGAGCTGTTTTTT
CDR3 protein: CAWGGGANTGELFF
J gene: TRBJ2-2
V gene: TRBV30
clone size: .
D gene: .

CDR3 DNA: TGTGCCAGCAGTTTTGCGGGCACCACCTACGAGCAGTACTTC
CDR3 protein: CASSFAGTTYEQYF
J gene: TRBJ2-7
V gene: TRBV12-3/TRBV12-4
clone size: many
D gene: .

CDR3 DNA: TGCAGTGCTAGGGTAGCGGACAGCTCCTACGAGCAGTACTTC
CDR3 protein: CSARVADSSYEQYF
J gene: TRBJ2-7
V gene: TRBV20-1
clone size: many
D gene: .